The 22 T cell receptor beta chains below come from one sample, sequenced in a study of blood T cells in healthy people across ages. A sample-barcoded 5' primer and a J-beta primer mix were used in a second PCR of roughly 7 to 11 cycles. TCRdb itself ran the 5' RACE reads through MiXCR, one entry per CDR3 protein. The table has about 1.6 million distinct CDR3 sequences, 30% to 35% seen once. Material for sequencing was blood. Receptors were obtained from a woman aged 30 to 39 in good health.

This clonotype turned up a few times. This chain uses TRBV7-3 with TRBJ2-1; 8 nucleotides line up with TRBD2. Germline CDR1 reads SGHTA; CDR2 reads FQGTGA. J gave up 0 bases and V 5 bases, and 9 bases lay outside the gene matches. The CDR3 is 17 amino acids. The CDR3 sequence: CASSPRGREDSYNEQFF. CDR3 sequence (DNA): TGTGCCAGCAGCCCCCGTGGGCGGGAGGACTCCTACAATGAGCAGTTCTTC.

On this clonotype itself: One end of the junction is discordant with germline, which a read error may explain. The chain carries TRBV7-2 and TRBJ2-1; 10 nucleotides line up with TRBD2. Looked up from germline, CDR1 is SGHTA and CDR2 is FQGNSA. This CDR3 has 15 residues. In DNA form, the CDR3 reads TGTGTCAGCAGCTTAGAGCTAGCGGGAGTCAATGAGCAGTTCTTC. Its translation: CVSSLELAGVNEQFF.

Of note for this clonotype: An end of the junction does not agree with germline; a read error may underlie this. J is TRBJ2-7 and V is TRBV12-3 or TRBV12-4; D is unresolved. This CDR3 comprises 14 residues. CDR3 sequence (DNA): TGTGCCCGCAGTTACCCCTTGCGCGTCAACGAGCAGTACTTC. It codes for CARSYPLRVNEQYF.

This chain connects TRBV7-9 to TRBJ1-2, with D hard to call. The germline V gene encodes CDR1 SEHNR and CDR2 FQNEAQ (reference sequence). The V end was cut by 7 bases, the J end by 6 bases, with 9 bases between. The CDR3 has 11 amino acids. This CDR3 is CASTNWDGYTF. The CDR3 nucleotides read TGTGCCAGCACAAACTGGGATGGCTACACCTTC.

This clonotype was counted only a few times. The V and J genes are TRBV9 and TRBJ2-7, with D uncertain. Germline CDR1 SGDLS, CDR2 YYNGEE. CDR3 size: 15 residues. V lost 0 bases, J lost 3 bases, and 13 bases lay in between. The CDR3 DNA is TGTGCCAGCAGCGTAGTCCCGGACGGCTACTACGAGCAGTACTTC. Protein sequence: CASSVVPDGYYEQYF.

The table lists this clonotype with a few counts. The J gene is TRBJ2-1, the V gene TRBV5-1; TRBD1 agrees at 7 bases. Germline V gene sequence: CDR1 SGHRS, CDR2 YFSETQ. J gave up 8 bases and V 0 bases, and 14 bases lay outside the gene matches. The CDR3 has 17 residues. CDR3 protein: CASSLAGQVRFFDEQFF. In DNA, the CDR3 is TGCGCCAGCAGCTTGGCCGGACAGGTGAGGTTCTTCGATGAGCAGTTCTTC.

In this sample, this clonotype turned up a few times. The chain combines TRBV5-1 with TRBJ2-1; 7 nucleotides line up with TRBD1. The CDR3 runs 13 residues. V trimming: 8 bases; J trimming: 9 bases; junction bases outside the gene matches: 11. CDR1 is SGHRS and CDR2 is YFSETQ in the germline V gene. Here the CDR3 DNA reads TGCGCCAGTACTATAGAGGGGGCGGCTGAGCAGTTCTTC. It encodes CASTIEGAAEQFF. The entire variable domain, with the rest obtained from reference TRBV5-1 and TRBJ2-1, is as follows: KAGVTQTPRYLIKTRGQQVTLSCSPISGHRSVSWYQQTPGQGLQFLFEYFSETQRNKGNFPGRFSGRQFSNSRSEMNVSTLELGDSALYLCASTIEGAAEQFFGPGTRLTVL.

This clonotype was found many times. This chain joins TRBV10-3 and TRBJ2-1; 14 nucleotides align to TRBD2. The CDR3 has 16 amino acids. CDR1 is ENHRY and CDR2 is SYGVKD in the germline V gene. V shed 3 bases and J 4 bases; nucleotides not matched to a gene: 2. This CDR3 is CAISDGLAGGYNEQFF. The CDR3 DNA is TGTGCCATCAGTGACGGACTAGCGGGGGGATACAATGAGCAGTTCTTC.

The J gene is TRBJ1-5, the V gene TRBV7-2; D is possibly TRBD1 (6 bases). Germline CDR1 reads SGHTA; CDR2 reads FQGNSA. CDR3 length equals 15 residues. Trimming cost V 5 bases and J 3 bases, with 14 bases left between them. The CDR3 nucleotides read TGTGCCAGCAGCCCAGAGACAGGCCTCAATCAGCCCCAGCATTTT. It yields the protein CASSPETGLNQPQHF.

Only a few counts were recorded for this clonotype. The gene calls are TRBV11-2 and TRBJ2-3; D possibly corresponds to TRBD1 (6 bases). CDR1 is SGHAT and CDR2 is FQNNGV in the germline V gene. The CDR3 covers 16 residues. The ends were cut back, 7 bases at V and 0 bases at J, with 17 bases in the middle. Here the CDR3 reads CASTSQPGQSTDTQYF. CDR3 DNA: TGTGCCAGCACCTCCCAACCGGGACAAAGCACAGATACGCAGTATTTT.

This clonotype has just a few counts. This chain joins TRBV29-1 and TRBJ1-1; possibly TRBD1 for D (5 bases). Trimming pared 4 bases from V and 0 bases from J, leaving 15 bases between. The CDR3 spans 15 residues. The germline V gene encodes CDR1 SQVTM and CDR2 ANQGSEA. CDR3 bases: TGCAGCGTTGGCCGGGACGTCGGCATGAACACTGAAGCTTTCTTT. Translating gives CSVGRDVGMNTEAFF. Combining the CDR3 with reference TRBV29-1 and TRBJ1-1 gives the whole variable domain SAVISQKPSRDICQRGTSLTIQCQVDSQVTMMFWYRQQPGQSLTLIATANQGSEATYESGFVIDKFPISRPNLTFSTLTVSNMSPEDSSIYLCSVGRDVGMNTEAFFGQGTRLTVV.

The rearrangement uses TRBV30 and TRBJ2-1; 7 bases align to TRBD2. This CDR3 region has 15 residues. Per germline, CDR1 GTSNPN and CDR2 SVGIG (reference sequence). The V and J ends lost 0 bases and 2 bases, in that order; junction bases with no gene match: 4. CDR3: CAWSVGLAAYNEQFF. CDR3 DNA sequence: TGTGCCTGGAGTGTTGGGCTAGCGGCCTACAATGAGCAGTTCTTC.

About this clonotype itself: An end of the junction differs from the germline gene, which may be a read error. The chain links TRBV4-1 to TRBJ1-4; D remains ambiguous. The CDR3 extends over 17 amino acids. CDR1 is MGHRA and CDR2 is YSYEKL in the germline V gene. CDR3 amino acids: CASSQDSRTAANEKMFF. The CDR3 DNA reads TGCGCCAGCAGCCAAGATAGTAGGACTGCGGCTAATGAAAAAATGTTTTTT.

This clonotype came up a few times. CDR3 in amino acids: CSARVEGHYNEQFF. CDR3 coding DNA: TGCAGTGCTAGAGTTGAAGGGCACTACAATGAGCAGTTCTTC. The V call is TRBV20-1, the J call TRBJ2-1; D call uncertain. The V gene lost 1 base and the J gene lost 3 bases, with 10 bases spanning the gap. The CDR3 extends over 14 amino acids. CDR1 and CDR2 from the germline V gene are DFQATT and SNEGSKA (reference sequence).

In its sample, this clonotype was seen once. Since no conserved phenylalanine or tryptophan closes the CDR3, a read error is the likely cause. This sequence joins TRBV28 and TRBJ2-1; TRBD2 matches at 7 bases. The CDR3 spans 15 residues. Germline CDR1 MDHEN, CDR2 SYDVKM. The junction had 15 bases not matched to a gene; V was cut back by 10 bases and J by 6 bases. The chain's CDR3 is CATSLRGGRGNEQFC. The CDR3 DNA is TGTGCCACCTCTCTTCGGGGAGGGCGAGGCAATGAGCAGTTCTGC.

This clonotype showed up many times. The chain uses TRBV5-1 and TRBJ2-5; 8 bases align to TRBD1. CDR1 SGHRS and CDR2 YFSETQ come from the germline V gene. The V gene end was trimmed by 5 bases and the J gene end by 0 bases; junction bases not matched to a gene: 6. The CDR3 totals 15 residues. The CDR3: CASSLGTGDQETQYF. Written as DNA, the CDR3 is TGCGCCAGCAGTCTCGGGACAGGAGACCAAGAGACCCAGTACTTC.

The J gene is TRBJ2-1, the V gene TRBV20-1; TRBD2 is a possible D gene (7 bases). With 5 bases removed from V and 5 bases from J, the gap between germline ends came to 19 bases. This CDR3 comprises 15 residues. Per germline, CDR1 DFQATT and CDR2 SNEGSKA (reference sequence). In DNA form, the CDR3 reads TGCAGTGCTTTGAGAGGGGGGGGAATTAACAATGAGCAGTTCTTC. As protein: CSALRGGGINNEQFF.

There are a few counts of this clonotype. The chain links TRBV29-1 to TRBJ2-3; 11 nucleotides match TRBD2. Germline values: CDR1 SQVTM, CDR2 ANQGSEA. The V and J ends lost 6 bases and 3 bases, in that order; junction bases with no gene match: 11. This CDR3 is 16 amino acids long. Here the CDR3 reads CSVLNPGLAVTDTQYF. CDR3 coding DNA: TGCAGCGTCCTAAACCCGGGACTAGCGGTGACAGATACGCAGTATTTT.

The chain uses TRBV5-1 and TRBJ2-1; a possible D gene is TRBD2 (6 bases). V shed 1 base and J shed 7 bases, with 15 bases lying between them. The CDR3 loop spans 15 amino acids. In germline, CDR1 is SGHRS, CDR2 YFSETQ. The CDR3 loop is CASSLLGIAVNEQFF. In nucleotides, the CDR3 is TGCGCCAGCAGCTTGCTCGGCATAGCGGTGAATGAGCAGTTCTTC.

The genes are TRBV20-1 and TRBJ2-7; 9 nucleotides line up with TRBD1. Per germline, CDR1 DFQATT and CDR2 SNEGSKA (reference sequence). The CDR3 contains 14 residues. V lost 1 base, J lost 4 bases, and 5 bases stayed unmatched. The CDR3 protein is CSARALTGGYEQYF. Written as DNA, the CDR3 is TGCAGTGCTAGAGCCCTGACAGGGGGGTACGAGCAGTACTTC.

The chain has TRBV2 and TRBJ2-5, with D maybe TRBD2 (5 bases). Germline V CDR1 and CDR2: SNHLY, FYNNEI. This CDR3 is 16 amino acids long. V shed 5 bases and J shed 7 bases, with 23 bases lying between them. CDR3: CASSKFSGSSVGTQYF. DNA for the CDR3: TGTGCCAGCAGTAAATTCTCGGGGAGCTCGGTTGGGACCCAGTACTTC.

The chain is built from TRBV3-1 and TRBJ2-2; D unresolved. Germline V gives CDR1 LGHDT, CDR2 YNNKEL (reference sequence). V was clipped by 4 bases and J by 6 bases, with 18 bases between them. The length of the CDR3 is 16 residues. The CDR3 nucleotides are TGTGCCAGCAGCCCCGCCCGGACCCTAAGGGCCGGGGAGCTGTTTTTT. It encodes CASSPARTLRAGELFF.